Listed below are T cell receptor beta chains from one sample, sequenced in a study of shared clonotypes between healthy human individuals. Clones were sequenced by immunoSEQ multiplex PCR, and TCRdb holds only the in-frame ones, with some missing. The sample records about 2.1 million clones, approximately 92% being singletons. The sequencing input was naive CD8+ T cells from PBMCs. These TCRs come from a man younger than 35 in good health. Some clones in this sample may be carry-over from other donors' samples. Both conserved end residues are part of each CDR3. A D gene is named only where the DNA matches it firmly. Size is stated for part of the rows, as once, few or many counts, or as a class when the clone is expanded.

v_gene	j_gene	d_gene	abundance	CDR3nt	CDR3aa
TRBV10-1	TRBJ1-5	-	few	TGCGCCAGCAGTATTGGGGTCAATCAGCCCCAGCATTTT	CASSIGVNQPQHF
TRBV5-6	TRBJ2-4	-	-	TGTGCCAGCAGCTTGAGAGTAAGGTTAGCCAAAAACATTCAGTACTTC	CASSLRVRLAKNIQYF
TRBV28	TRBJ1-4	-	-	TGTGCCAGCAGTTCCTCCCGACCGCCCGGGCCCACTAATGAAAAACTGTTTTTT	CASSSSRPPGPTNEKLFF
TRBV27	TRBJ2-1	TRBD2	-	TGTGCCAGCAGTTTATCGGGGACTAGGAGTGAGCAGTTCTTC	CASSLSGTRSEQFF
TRBV28	TRBJ2-4	-	-	TGTGCCAGCACCCAACTCCGGGAGATAGAAAACATTCAGTACTTC	CASTQLREIENIQYF
TRBV19	TRBJ1-1	TRBD1	-	TGTGCCAGTAGCCCGACAGGGGATATGAACACTGAAGCTTTCTTT	CASSPTGDMNTEAFF
TRBV30	TRBJ2-1	TRBD2	-	TGTGCCTGGAGTGTAGCAGTAGCGGGAGGGCCTGTTGGAAATGAGCAGTTCTTC	CAWSVAVAGGPVGNEQFF
TRBV4-3	TRBJ1-2	-	-	TGCGCCAGCAGCCAAGACACTGAGAACTATGGCTACACCTTC	CASSQDTENYGYTF
TRBV6-5	TRBJ2-7	-	-	TGTGCCAGCAGTCCCCCAAACCGTCCCTACGAGCAGTACTTC	CASSPPNRPYEQYF
TRBV11-2	TRBJ2-7	-	-	TGTGCCAGCACCCTTCGGGGGGCCGAGCAGTACTTC	CASTLRGAEQYF
TRBV7-9	TRBJ2-3	-	-	TGTGCCAGCAGCTTCTACCGGGACACCACAGATACGCAGTATTTT	CASSFYRDTTDTQYF
TRBV6-6	TRBJ2-1	TRBD2	-	TGTGCCAGCGGGGAAGCGGGAGCGGGGAATGAGCAGTTCTTC	CASGEAGAGNEQFF
TRBV7-9	TRBJ2-7	-	-	TGTGCCAGCCAAGGGGGACTGACGTACTTC	CASQGGLTYF
TRBV5-6	TRBJ1-5	TRBD1	-	TGTGCCAGCAGCTTGGGGACAGGGTTTCAGCCCCAGCATTTT	CASSLGTGFQPQHF
TRBV7-9	TRBJ2-7	-	-	TGTGCCAGCACCTCAGGACTTCTCGAGCAGTACTTC	CASTSGLLEQYF
TRBV4-1	TRBJ2-7	TRBD1	-	TGCGCCAGCAGCCAAGATTGGACAGGGGACGAGCAGTACTTC	CASSQDWTGDEQYF
TRBV27	TRBJ1-2	-	once	TGTGCCAGCAGTTTTGGGGGGGGTTACTATGGCTACACCTTC	CASSFGGGYYGYTF
TRBV27	TRBJ2-7	TRBD2	-	TGTGCCAGCACGGAGGGACTAGGGGCAGAGCAGTACTTC	CASTEGLGAEQYF
TRBV27	TRBJ2-3	-	-	TGTGCCAGCAGTAGCCTCGGGGCGGGCGCAGATACGCAGTATTTT	CASSSLGAGADTQYF
TRBV27	TRBJ1-5	TRBD1	-	TGTGCCAGCAGTCCCCGGGACAGGGAGAATCAGCCCCAGCATTTT	CASSPRDRENQPQHF
TRBV28	TRBJ2-3	TRBD1	-	TGTGCCAGCAGTTTTGAGGGGGCCAGAGCAGATACGCAGTATTTT	CASSFEGARADTQYF
TRBV5-1	TRBJ1-1	-	-	TGCGCCAGCAGTCCCAGTGGTGCCGAAGCTTTCTTT	CASSPSGAEAFF
TRBV4-1	TRBJ2-5	-	-	TGCGCCAGCAGCCGCCTGACAGAGAAAGAGACCCAGTACTTC	CASSRLTEKETQYF
TRBV5-6	TRBJ2-7	-	-	TGTGCCAGCAGCTTGGAAGGCACCTCCTACGAGCAGTACTTC	CASSLEGTSYEQYF
TRBV5-5	TRBJ2-3	-	-	TGTGCCAGCAGCCACCTCGGGGATACGCAGTATTTT	CASSHLGDTQYF
TRBV6-1	TRBJ1-1	-	-	TGTGCCAGCACACAGGCGTTGGGAAACACTGAAGCTTTCTTT	CASTQALGNTEAFF
TRBV4-3	TRBJ1-4	TRBD1	-	TGCGCCAGCAGCCAAGGGACAGGGGTGTTTGAAAAACTGTTTTTT	CASSQGTGVFEKLFF
TRBV14	TRBJ2-2	-	-	TGTGCCAGCAGCCAAGATCGGGCGGATGCCCCCACCGGGGAGCTGTTTTTT	CASSQDRADAPTGELFF
TRBV19	TRBJ2-7	-	-	TGTGCCAGTAGTACGGACGGCTACGAGCAGTACTTC	CASSTDGYEQYF
TRBV19	TRBJ2-7	-	-	TGTGCCAGTAGTCCTACAGGGTTCTACGAGCAGTACTTC	CASSPTGFYEQYF
TRBV7-2	TRBJ2-1	-	-	TGTGCCAGCAGCTTAGCGAGACTCCCTCGGAGAGGCAATGAGCAGTTCTTC	CASSLARLPRRGNEQFF
TRBV9	TRBJ1-1	-	-	TGTGCCAGCAGCGTAGTTACAAGGGGTACTGAAGCTTTCTTT	CASSVVTRGTEAFF